The sequence of this T cell receptor (beta chain) was determined in a study of blood T cell repertoires in COVID-19. The wider study: Acute and convalescent COVID-19 specimens originated in the United States, Italy and Spain. The analysed material was cDNA or gDNA that came from T cells, B-cell-depleted T cells, or PBMCs.

Source study methods: Estimates of nucleated cell counts were drawn from the amplification of reference gene primers. Only in-frame clones appear in the TCRdb table, and some are missing; sequencing was by immunoSEQ multiplex PCR. That table is the source of V, J and clone size, and D and trimming were worked out from the DNA. The data show 120,000 to 150,000 clones, around 80% seen once. With 2 bases clipped from V and 15 bases from J, the junction kept 13 bases outside the gene matches. This CDR3 contains 16 residues. Germline CDR1 reads MDHEN; CDR2 reads SYDVKM. The chain uses TRBV28 and TRBJ2-1, with 13 bases identical to TRBD2. Specimen: peripheral blood. This sequence originates from a woman between 45 and 60 years old with acute or convalescent COVID-19. In nucleotides, the CDR3 is TGTGCCAGCAGTTTAACCGGCACTAGCGGGGGGGGATCACGGTTCTTC. Translated, it gives CASSLTGTSGGGSRFF.